Listed below are T cell receptor beta chains from one sample, sequenced in a study of metastatic and nonmetastatic thyroid tumors. From the PCR reads, TCRdb re-called clones with MiXCR. The sample shows tens of thousands of clones, around an eighth of them seen only once. Sequencing input: tumor tissue. The receptors were gathered from a female donor with papillary thyroid cancer or a benign thyroid nodule (not recorded which). Some clones in this sample may be carry-over from other donors' samples. The CDR3 runs from the conserved cysteine through the conserved F or W. Each record gives: V gene, J gene, CDR3 protein.

TRBV20-1	TRBJ1-1	CSARAQGSFEAFF
TRBV6-1	TRBJ2-7	CTSSKASSGIREQYF
TRBV11-1	TRBJ2-1	CASSPPGVASSYNEQFF
TRBV6-1	TRBJ1-2	CASSESLWSANYGYTF
TRBV11-3	TRBJ1-1	CASSQRGGTEAFF
TRBV28	TRBJ2-5	CASSSIGSLSPETQYF
TRBV28	TRBJ1-1	CASTTAGAQMNTEAFF
TRBV13	TRBJ2-7	CDSGLRRGYEQYF
TRBV6-5	TRBJ1-3	CASRRPVGTPGTSSGNTIYF
TRBV2	TRBJ2-3	CASSGRTSGKDTQYF
TRBV2	TRBJ1-5	CASSESDRYQPQHF
TRBV5-1	TRBJ2-7	CASSLGGVLSGGEQYF
TRBV15	TRBJ2-1	CATSRVEGAVNEQFF
TRBV9	TRBJ2-2	CASSVVRRAETGELFF
TRBV6-2/TRBV6-3	TRBJ2-3	CASSTGASTDTQYF
TRBV5-1	TRBJ2-7	CASSLNSLSTHEQYF
TRBV11-2	TRBJ2-1	CASSRSLAGEGYNEQFF
TRBV9	TRBJ2-1	CASSPSPYPKYNEQFF
TRBV5-1	TRBJ2-5	CASSLRGVGLADRQETQYF
TRBV19	TRBJ1-5	CASSIGGGEPQHF
TRBV12-3/TRBV12-4	TRBJ2-5	CASSLQERQETQYF
TRBV2	TRBJ2-2	CASKVQGPTGELFF
TRBV7-6	TRBJ2-1	CASSGGLAGWVDEQFF
TRBV19	TRBJ2-3	CASSIDVVSWDTQYF
TRBV4-1	TRBJ1-2	CASSQEYYYGYTF
TRBV11-2	TRBJ2-5	CASSLFRVAGGGETQYF
TRBV6-5	TRBJ2-7	CASSYVSGMSPPYEQYF
TRBV12-3/TRBV12-4	TRBJ2-7	CASSLGGNRTYEQYF
TRBV28	TRBJ1-2	CASSPGQGAYYGYTF
TRBV6-1	TRBJ2-7	CASSEVGSKEYF
TRBV11-1	TRBJ2-7	CASSFFETSGSYEQYF
TRBV5-1	TRBJ2-7	CASSLNQNSYEQYF
TRBV28	TRBJ2-3	CASSLDVTATDTQYF
TRBV2	TRBJ2-1	CASSNLAGGSYNEQFF
TRBV4-1	TRBJ2-1	CASSPTDRFSSYNEQFF
TRBV2	TRBJ2-1	CASSPLAGGAYNEQFF
TRBV12-3/TRBV12-4	TRBJ2-7	CASSVGGPYEQYF
TRBV6-1	TRBJ2-7	CASGRAYEQYF
TRBV6-1	TRBJ2-3	CASSANAGSFIDTQYF
TRBV20-1	TRBJ2-1	CSARDTGELHNEQFF
TRBV19	TRBJ2-1	CASSICGSWRNEQFF
TRBV13	TRBJ1-1	CASSLGQGRGRNTEAFF